The 17 T cell receptor beta chains below were found in one sample sequenced in a study of T cell repertoires in cytomegalovirus infection. Antigens of these TCRs are unknown. TCRdb analysed the reads with MiXCR anew, one entry per CDR3 protein. The sample shows 110,000 or so distinct CDR3 sequences, roughly 31% of them seen only once. The input for sequencing was CD8+ T cells from cultured PBMCs, taken from culture after CMV antigen stimulation. The receptors shown here come from a human donor in good health (CMV status not recorded). Some clones in this sample may be carry-over from other donors' samples.

This clonotype has just a few counts. The chain links TRBV5-1 to TRBJ2-7; 8 bases agree with TRBD1. The CDR3 has 14 residues. Germline loops: CDR1 SGHRS, CDR2 YFSETQ. The trim removed 4 bases at V and 4 bases at J, leaving 7 bases unmatched. The CDR3 here is CASSPTGARYEQYF. DNA for the CDR3: TGCGCCAGCAGCCCGACAGGGGCACGGTACGAGCAGTACTTC.

In this sample, this clonotype turned up a few times. The rearrangement uses TRBV3-1 and TRBJ2-1; no clear D gene. The CDR3 has 12 residues. Germline CDR1 reads LGHDT; CDR2 reads YNNKEL (reference sequence). Trimming pared 5 bases from V and 6 bases from J, leaving 8 bases between. CDR3 coding DNA: TGTGCCAGCAGCGGCCCGCTCAATGAGCAGTTCTTC. As protein: CASSGPLNEQFF.

The chain uses TRBV14 and TRBJ1-2; TRBD1 aligns across 7 bases. Germline assignment: CDR1 SGHDN and CDR2 FVKESK. This CDR3 comprises 13 residues. The CDR3 here is CAHQRDSYYGYTF. For the CDR3, the DNA is TGTGCACACCAACGGGACAGCTACTATGGCTACACCTTC.

In its sample, this clonotype was seen many times. The V and J genes are TRBV7-9 and TRBJ2-5, with D unclear. Trimming shortened V by 3 bases and J by 0 bases, and 8 bases separated the two germline ends. There are 14 residues in the CDR3. In germline, CDR1 is SEHNR, CDR2 FQNEAQ (reference sequence). CDR3 region: CASSFTANQETQYF. In DNA form, the CDR3 reads TGTGCCAGCAGCTTTACAGCTAACCAAGAGACCCAGTACTTC.

This clonotype was counted a few times. J is TRBJ1-3 and V is TRBV7-8; D possibly corresponds to TRBD1 (6 bases). With 3 bases removed from V and 6 bases from J, the gap between germline ends came to 15 bases. The CDR3 loop spans 15 amino acids. The germline gives CDR1 SGHVS, CDR2 FQNEAQ. The CDR3 reads CASSLDLGTLNTIYF. The CDR3 DNA sequence: TGTGCCAGCAGCTTGGACCTTGGGACACTAAACACCATATATTTT.

This clonotype has just a few counts. The chain joins TRBV19 to TRBJ1-2, with D maybe TRBD1 (5 bases). Germline V gene lookup returns CDR1 LNHDA and CDR2 SQIVND (reference sequence). V shed 4 bases and J shed 6 bases, with 18 bases lying between them. CDR3 length: 15 amino acids. The DNA of the CDR3 is TGTGCCAGTAGTACCTGGGACGGAGACCCGCATGGCTACACCTTC. It codes for CASSTWDGDPHGYTF. The variable domain in full, completed from reference TRBV19 and TRBJ1-2, reads DGGITQSPKYLFRKEGQNVTLSCEQNLNHDAMYWYRQDPGQGLRLIYYSQIVNDFQKGDIAEGYSVSREKKESFPLTVTSAQKNPTAFYLCASSTWDGDPHGYTFGSGTRLTVV.

This clonotype was counted a few times. The V gene is TRBV7-6, the J gene TRBJ1-1; no reliable D call. The germline V and J ends were trimmed by 5 bases and 3 bases, with 13 bases remaining between them. The CDR3 has 14 residues. Germline-derived CDR1 and CDR2 are SGHVS and FNYEAQ. CDR3 region: CASSDGVSDTEAFF. The DNA of the CDR3 is TGTGCCAGCAGCGACGGGGTTTCGGACACTGAAGCTTTCTTT.

This clonotype was detected a few times. The genes are TRBV28 and TRBJ2-7; D remains unclear. Trimming removed 6 bases from V and 0 bases from J, with 12 bases in between. Germline CDR1 is MDHEN and CDR2 is SYDVKM. This CDR3 spans 14 amino acids. The CDR3 sequence: CASSIGPYSYEQYF. CDR3 coding DNA: TGTGCCAGCAGCATAGGACCTTACTCCTACGAGCAGTACTTC.

The gene calls are TRBV4-2 and TRBJ1-1, with 8 bases lining up with TRBD1. V lost 4 bases, J lost 6 bases, and 13 bases stayed unmatched. CDR3 length: 16 residues. Germline assignment: CDR1 LGHNA and CDR2 YNFKEQ. CDR3 DNA: TGTGCCAGCAGCCCCCGGACAGGGCTTATCATCCCTGAAGCTTTCTTT. Amino acids: CASSPRTGLIIPEAFF.

The V gene is TRBV4-2, the J gene TRBJ1-5; 8 bases fit TRBD1. The CDR3 is 17 amino acids. CDR1 and CDR2 from the germline V gene are LGHNA and YNFKEQ. The junction had 7 bases not matched to a gene; V was cut back by 1 base and J by 2 bases. Here the CDR3 DNA reads TGTGCCAGCAGCCAAGGGACAGGGAATTCTGGCAATCAGCCCCAGCATTTT. Residues: CASSQGTGNSGNQPQHF.

The chain carries TRBV11-2 and TRBJ2-7; TRBD1 agrees at 10 bases. Germline V CDR1 and CDR2: SGHAT, FQNNGV. The trim removed 2 bases at V and 3 bases at J, leaving 7 bases unmatched. CDR3 size: 16 residues. This CDR3 is CASSLWPGTGVYEQYF. CDR3 DNA: TGTGCCAGCAGCTTATGGCCCGGGACAGGGGTCTACGAGCAGTACTTC.

This clonotype showed up many times. The V call is TRBV5-4, the J call TRBJ2-3, with D possibly TRBD1 on 6 matching bases. The germline CDR1 and CDR2 sequences are SGHNT and YYREEE (reference sequence). Between the trimmed V and J ends, which lost 3 bases and 4 bases, there was a span of 12 bases. The CDR3 length is 14 residues. CDR3 sequence: CASSWGQGSDTQYF. In nucleotides, the CDR3 is TGTGCCAGCAGCTGGGGGCAGGGATCAGATACGCAGTATTTT.

This chain uses TRBV12-3 or TRBV12-4 with TRBJ2-7; 7 positions match TRBD1. Trimming at V came to 1 base and at J to 3 bases, leaving 6 bases not matched to a gene. This CDR3 has 15 amino acids. The CDR3 sequence is CASSLGPGTVYEQYF. The CDR3 nucleotides are TGTGCCAGCAGTTTAGGGCCGGGGACAGTCTACGAGCAGTACTTC.

This clonotype was counted a few times. The CDR3 is CASSYSSGQFNEQFF. CDR3 DNA sequence: TGTGCCAGCAGTTACTCCTCAGGACAGTTCAATGAGCAGTTCTTC. The chain has TRBV6-5 and TRBJ2-1, with D possibly being TRBD1 (6 bases). From germline, CDR1 is MNHEY and CDR2 SVGAGI. Trimming pared 0 bases from V and 6 bases from J, leaving 12 bases between. CDR3 length: 15 amino acids.

The J gene is TRBJ2-7, the V gene TRBV7-6; D uncertain. CDR1 is SGHVS, CDR2 FNYEAQ, per germline. V lost 5 bases and J lost 0, with 8 bases in between. The CDR3 is 13 residues long. The CDR3 protein is CASSPPFSYEQYF. CDR3 coding DNA: TGTGCCAGCAGCCCTCCTTTCTCCTACGAGCAGTACTTC.

Points on this clonotype: An end of the junction does not agree with germline; a read error may underlie this. The chain uses TRBV27 and TRBJ2-1, with 7 bases aligning to TRBD2. Germline V gene sequence: CDR1 MNHEY, CDR2 SMNVEV (reference sequence). The CDR3 runs 14 residues. This CDR3 is CASSLGGVYNEEFF. The CDR3 nucleotides read TGTGCCAGCAGTTTGGGGGGGGTTTACAATGAGGAGTTCTTC.

The rearrangement uses TRBV7-9 and TRBJ1-5; TRBD1 aligns across 10 bases. The CDR3 is 15 amino acids. Trimming at V came to 5 bases and at J to 4 bases, leaving 5 bases not matched to a gene. Germline-derived CDR1 and CDR2 are SEHNR and FQNEAQ (reference sequence). In DNA form, the CDR3 reads TGTGCCAGCAGCCCCTCGGGACAGGGGAATCAGCCCCAGCATTTT. Its protein is CASSPSGQGNQPQHF.